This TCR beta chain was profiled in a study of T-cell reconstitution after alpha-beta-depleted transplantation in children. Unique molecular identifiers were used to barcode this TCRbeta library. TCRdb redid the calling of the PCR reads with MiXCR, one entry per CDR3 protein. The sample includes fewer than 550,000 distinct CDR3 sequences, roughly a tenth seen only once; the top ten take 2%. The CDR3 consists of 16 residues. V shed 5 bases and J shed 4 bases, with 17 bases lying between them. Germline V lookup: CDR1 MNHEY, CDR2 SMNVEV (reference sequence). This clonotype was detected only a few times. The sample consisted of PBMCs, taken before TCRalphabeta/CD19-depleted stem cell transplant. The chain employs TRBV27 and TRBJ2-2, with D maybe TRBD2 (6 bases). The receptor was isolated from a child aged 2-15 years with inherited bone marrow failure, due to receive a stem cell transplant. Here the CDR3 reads CASSPLLALSTGELFF. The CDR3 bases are TGTGCCAGCAGTCCCCTACTAGCTCTCAGCACCGGGGAGCTGTTTTTT.